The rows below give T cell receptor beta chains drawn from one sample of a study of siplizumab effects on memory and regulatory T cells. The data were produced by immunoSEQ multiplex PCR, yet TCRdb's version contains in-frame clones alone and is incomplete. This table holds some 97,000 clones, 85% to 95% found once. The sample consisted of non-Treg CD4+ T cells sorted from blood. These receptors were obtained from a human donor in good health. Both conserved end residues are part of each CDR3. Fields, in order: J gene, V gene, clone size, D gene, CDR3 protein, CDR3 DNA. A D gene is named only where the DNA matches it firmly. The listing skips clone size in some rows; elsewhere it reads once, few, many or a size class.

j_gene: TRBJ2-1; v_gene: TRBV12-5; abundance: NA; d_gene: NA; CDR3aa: CASGPTGTPYNEQFF; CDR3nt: TGTGCTAGTGGTCCCACGGGGACGCCCTACAATGAGCAGTTCTTC
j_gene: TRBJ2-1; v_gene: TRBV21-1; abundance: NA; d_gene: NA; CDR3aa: CASTPRVLRSYNEQFF; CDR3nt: TGTGCCAGCACCCCTCGGGTGCTCCGCTCCTACAATGAGCAGTTCTTC
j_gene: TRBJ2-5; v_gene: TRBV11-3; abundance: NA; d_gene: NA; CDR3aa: CASKGVGETQYF; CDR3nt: TGTGCCAGCAAAGGGGTGGGGGAGACCCAGTACTTC
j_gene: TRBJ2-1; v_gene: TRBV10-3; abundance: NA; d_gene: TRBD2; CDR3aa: CAISVKSGTTGYNEQFF; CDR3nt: TGTGCCATCAGTGTAAAATCCGGGACTACCGGCTACAATGAGCAGTTCTTC
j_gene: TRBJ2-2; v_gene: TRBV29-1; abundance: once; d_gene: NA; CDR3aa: CSGILREMNTGELFF; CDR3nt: TGCAGCGGTATACTCCGGGAAATGAACACCGGGGAGCTGTTTTTT
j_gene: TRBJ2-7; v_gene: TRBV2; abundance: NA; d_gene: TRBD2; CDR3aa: CASSESAGGPYEQYF; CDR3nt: TGTGCCAGCAGTGAATCAGCGGGAGGGCCCTACGAGCAGTACTTC
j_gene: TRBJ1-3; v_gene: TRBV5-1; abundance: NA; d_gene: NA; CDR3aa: CASSPDGLSGNTIYF; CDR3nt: TGCGCCAGCAGCCCTGACGGCCTCTCTGGAAACACCATATATTTT
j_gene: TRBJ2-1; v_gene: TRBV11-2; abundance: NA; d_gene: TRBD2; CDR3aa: CASSTGLARNEQFF; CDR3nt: TGTGCCAGCAGTACCGGACTAGCGAGGAATGAGCAGTTCTTC
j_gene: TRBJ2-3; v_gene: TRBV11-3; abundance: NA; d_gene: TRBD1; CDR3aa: CASSAGRGFADTQYF; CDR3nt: TGTGCCAGCAGCGCGGGCAGGGGGTTCGCAGATACGCAGTATTTT
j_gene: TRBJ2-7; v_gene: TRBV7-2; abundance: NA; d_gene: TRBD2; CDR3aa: CASSLVGSSGRASIYEQYF; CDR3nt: TGTGCCAGCAGCTTAGTGGGTTCTAGCGGGAGGGCCAGTATCTACGAGCAGTACTTC
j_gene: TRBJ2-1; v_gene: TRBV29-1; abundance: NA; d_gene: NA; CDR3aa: CSSAVGGIDNEQFF; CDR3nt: TGCAGTAGTGCTGTAGGGGGTATCGACAATGAGCAGTTCTTC
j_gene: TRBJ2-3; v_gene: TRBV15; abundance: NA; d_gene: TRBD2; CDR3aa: CATLGLAGVRVRDTQYF; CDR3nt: TGTGCCACCCTGGGACTAGCGGGAGTTCGGGTTAGAGATACGCAGTATTTT
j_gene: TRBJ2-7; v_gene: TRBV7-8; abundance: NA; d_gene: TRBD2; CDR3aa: CASSSPLAGGPGEQYF; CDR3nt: TGTGCCAGCAGCTCACCCCTAGCGGGAGGGCCGGGAGAGCAGTACTTC
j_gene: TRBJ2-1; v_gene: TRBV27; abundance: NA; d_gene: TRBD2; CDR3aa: CASSRGLAGWDEQFF; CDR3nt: TGTGCCAGCAGTCGAGGACTAGCGGGATGGGATGAGCAGTTCTTC
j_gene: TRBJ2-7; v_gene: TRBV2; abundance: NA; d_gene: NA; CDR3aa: CASSGSHEQYF; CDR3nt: TGTGCCAGCAGTGGGAGTCACGAGCAGTACTTC
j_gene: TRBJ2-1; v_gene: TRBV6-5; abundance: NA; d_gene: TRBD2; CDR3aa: CASSYRTSGNNEQFF; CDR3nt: TGTGCCAGCAGTTACAGGACTAGCGGAAACAATGAGCAGTTCTTC
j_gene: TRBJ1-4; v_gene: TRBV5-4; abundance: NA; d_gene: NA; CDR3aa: CASSWGGPSTNEKLFF; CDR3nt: TGTGCCAGCAGCTGGGGAGGACCCTCAACTAATGAAAAACTGTTTTTT
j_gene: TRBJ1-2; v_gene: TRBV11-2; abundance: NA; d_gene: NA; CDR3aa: CASSLDLPNGYTF; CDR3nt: TGTGCCAGCAGCTTAGACCTGCCGAATGGCTACACCTTC
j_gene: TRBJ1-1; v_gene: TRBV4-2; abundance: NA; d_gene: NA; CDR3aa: CASSQGENTEAFF; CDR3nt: TGTGCCAGCAGCCAAGGGGAGAACACTGAAGCTTTCTTT
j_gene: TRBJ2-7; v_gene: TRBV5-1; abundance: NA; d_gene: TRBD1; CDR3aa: CASSWHRGQGEQYF; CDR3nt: TGCGCCAGCAGCTGGCACAGGGGGCAGGGAGAGCAGTACTTC
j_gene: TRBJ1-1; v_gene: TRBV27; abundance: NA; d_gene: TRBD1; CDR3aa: CASSVSYRGTEAFF; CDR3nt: TGTGCCAGCAGTGTATCGTACAGGGGAACTGAAGCTTTCTTT
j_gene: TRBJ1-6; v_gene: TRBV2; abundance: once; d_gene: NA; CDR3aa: CASSETRGANSPLHF; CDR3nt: TGTGCCAGCAGTGAAACAAGGGGTGCGAATTCACCCCTCCACTTT
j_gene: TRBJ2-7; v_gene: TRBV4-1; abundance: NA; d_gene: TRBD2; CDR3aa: CASSQDYGPREVRDEQYF; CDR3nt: TGCGCCAGCAGCCAAGATTACGGGCCCCGGGAGGTTCGAGACGAGCAGTACTTC
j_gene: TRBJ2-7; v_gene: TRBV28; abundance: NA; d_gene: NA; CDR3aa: CASSFVAGFTYEQYF; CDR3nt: TGTGCCAGCAGTTTTGTAGCAGGATTTACCTACGAGCAGTACTTC
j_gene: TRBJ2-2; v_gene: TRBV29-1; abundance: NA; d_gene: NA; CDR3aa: CSATTTRTDTGELFF; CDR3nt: TGCAGCGCCACTACGACAAGGACGGACACCGGGGAGCTGTTTTTT
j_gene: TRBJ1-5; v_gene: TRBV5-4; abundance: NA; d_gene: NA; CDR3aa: CASSLAGSNQPQHF; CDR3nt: TGTGCCAGCAGCTTGGCGGGGAGCAATCAGCCCCAGCATTTT
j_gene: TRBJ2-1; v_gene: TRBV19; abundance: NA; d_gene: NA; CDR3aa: CASNIGAPNEQFF; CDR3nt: TGTGCCAGTAATATAGGTGCCCCCAATGAGCAGTTCTTC
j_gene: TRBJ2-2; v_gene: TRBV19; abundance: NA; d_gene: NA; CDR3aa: CASSTWTVSGELFF; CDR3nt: TGTGCCAGTAGTACCTGGACGGTCTCGGGGGAGCTGTTTTTT
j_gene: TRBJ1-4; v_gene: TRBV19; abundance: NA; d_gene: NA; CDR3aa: CASSRQGTNEKLFF; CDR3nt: TGTGCCAGTAGCCGGCAGGGTACTAATGAAAAACTGTTTTTT
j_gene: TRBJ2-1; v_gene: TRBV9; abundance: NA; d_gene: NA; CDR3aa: CASSVGPSSNEQFF; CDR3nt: TGTGCCAGCAGCGTAGGACCTAGTTCGAATGAGCAGTTCTTC
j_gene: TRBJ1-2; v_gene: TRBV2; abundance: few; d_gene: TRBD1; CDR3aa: CASSIDRDNYGYTF; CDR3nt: TGTGCCAGCAGTATCGACAGGGATAACTATGGCTACACCTTC
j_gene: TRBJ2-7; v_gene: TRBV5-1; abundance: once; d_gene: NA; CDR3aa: CASSSETSYEQYF; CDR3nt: TGCGCCAGCAGCTCTGAGACTAGCTACGAGCAGTACTTC
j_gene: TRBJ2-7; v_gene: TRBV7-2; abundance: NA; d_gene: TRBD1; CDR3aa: CASSLGGQGGTYEQYF; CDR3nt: TGTGCCAGCAGCTTAGGTGGACAGGGGGGAACCTACGAGCAGTACTTC
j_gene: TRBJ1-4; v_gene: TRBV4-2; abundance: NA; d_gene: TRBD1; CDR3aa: CASSQDRGRGWDEKLFF; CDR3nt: TGTGCCAGCAGCCAAGACAGGGGGCGGGGTTGGGATGAAAAACTGTTTTTT
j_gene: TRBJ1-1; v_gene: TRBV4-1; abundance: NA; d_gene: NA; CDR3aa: CASSQDGGTEAFF; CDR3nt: TGCGCCAGCAGCCAAGACGGGGGGACTGAAGCTTTCTTT
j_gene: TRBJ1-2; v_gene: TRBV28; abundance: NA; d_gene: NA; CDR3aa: CASSFRQVNYGYTF; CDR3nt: TGTGCCAGCAGTTTTCGGCAGGTGAACTATGGCTACACCTTC
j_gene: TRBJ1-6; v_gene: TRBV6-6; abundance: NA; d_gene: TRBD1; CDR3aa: CATSSGTAYNSPLHF; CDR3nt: TGTGCCACTTCCTCCGGGACAGCCTATAATTCACCCCTCCACTTT
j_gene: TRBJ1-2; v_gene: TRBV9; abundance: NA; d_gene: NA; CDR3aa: CASSSRTDPPNYGYTF; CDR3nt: TGTGCCAGCAGCTCACGGACGGATCCGCCTAACTATGGCTACACCTTC
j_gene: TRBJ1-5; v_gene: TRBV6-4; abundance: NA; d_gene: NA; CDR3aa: CASSVDSGNQPQHF; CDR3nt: TGTGCCAGCAGTGTTGACAGTGGGAATCAGCCCCAGCATTTT
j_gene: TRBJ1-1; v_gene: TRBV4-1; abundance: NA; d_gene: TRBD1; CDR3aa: CASSQDQGANTEAFF; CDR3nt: TGCGCCAGCAGCCAAGATCAGGGGGCAAACACTGAAGCTTTCTTT
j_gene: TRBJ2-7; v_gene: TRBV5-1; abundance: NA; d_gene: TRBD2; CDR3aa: CASSLVSSSGGEQYF; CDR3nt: TGCGCCAGCAGCTTGGTTAGCTCTAGCGGAGGCGAGCAGTACTTC
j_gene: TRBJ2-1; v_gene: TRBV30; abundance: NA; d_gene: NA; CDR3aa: CAWREGGSSYNEQFF; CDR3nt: TGTGCCTGGAGAGAAGGGGGAAGCTCCTACAATGAGCAGTTCTTC
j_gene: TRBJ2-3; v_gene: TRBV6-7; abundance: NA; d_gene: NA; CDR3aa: CASSYPHDRRGDTQYF; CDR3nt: TGTGCCAGCAGTTACCCCCACGACAGGAGAGGAGATACGCAGTATTTT
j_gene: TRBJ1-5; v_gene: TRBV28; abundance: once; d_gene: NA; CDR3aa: CASRGTRGNQPQHF; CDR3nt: TGTGCCAGCAGGGGGACGAGGGGCAATCAGCCCCAGCATTTT